Sequencing of this T cell receptor beta chain was carried out in a study of blood T cell repertoires in COVID-19. Across the whole study: Specimens from acute and convalescent COVID-19 originated in the United States, Italy and Spain. From T cells, B-cell-depleted T cells, or PBMCs came the material, which was cDNA or gDNA.

The CDR3 is 15 residues long. From germline, CDR1 is MNHEY and CDR2 SVGAGI. V was trimmed by 8 bases and J by 5 bases, leaving 19 bases between them. This clone was found once. Original analysis: From reference gene primer amplification, estimates of nucleated cell counts were derived. TCRdb keeps only in-frame clones here, not all; method: immunoSEQ multiplex PCR. V and J calls and clone size are as listed in that table; D and trimming were resolved from the DNA. The sample yields around 80,000 clones, over 65% seen once. Sequenced: peripheral blood. The chain couples TRBV6-5 to TRBJ1-5; D not resolved. The receptor was isolated from a man aged 50 to 59 with active or convalescent COVID-19. The CDR3 sequence is CASQISGSVHQPQHF. The CDR3 DNA follows: TGTGCCAGCCAAATCTCGGGGTCAGTTCATCAGCCCCAGCATTTT.